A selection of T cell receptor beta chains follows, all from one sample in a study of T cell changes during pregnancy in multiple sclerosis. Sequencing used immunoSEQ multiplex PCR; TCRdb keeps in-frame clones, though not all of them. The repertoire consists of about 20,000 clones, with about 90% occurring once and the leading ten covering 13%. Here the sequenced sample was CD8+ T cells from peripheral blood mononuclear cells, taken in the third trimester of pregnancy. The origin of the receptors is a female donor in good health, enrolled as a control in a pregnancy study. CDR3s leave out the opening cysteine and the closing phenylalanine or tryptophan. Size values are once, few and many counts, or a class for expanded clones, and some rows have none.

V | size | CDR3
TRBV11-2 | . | ASSPGAGPGDEQY
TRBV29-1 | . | SVLGPLRDRGMYTQY
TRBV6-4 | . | ASSSSGSSYNEQF
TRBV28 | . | ASSFYPGTGGLLGYEQY
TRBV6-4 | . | ASSDTENSPLH
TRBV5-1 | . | ASSDPTGGYEQY
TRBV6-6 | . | ASSYPGLVNEQF
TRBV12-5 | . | ASGQEETQY
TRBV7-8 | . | ASSDNDQPQH
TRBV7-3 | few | ASSLMAGARNEQF
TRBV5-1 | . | ASSLQGSYGYT
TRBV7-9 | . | ASSQQGARIKSYGYT
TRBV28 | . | ASSLTVGVHGYT
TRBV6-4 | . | ASSDSGSSYNEQF
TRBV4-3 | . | ASSRKQETYNSPLH
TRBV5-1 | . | ASSNPGHQDNIQY
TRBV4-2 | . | ASSQGTELIEAF
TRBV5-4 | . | ASSYPQSGSYGYT
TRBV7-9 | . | ASSSMQKIPGELF
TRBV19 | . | ASSARDTSTDTQY
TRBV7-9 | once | ASSPRDFYNEQF
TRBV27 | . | ASSSLPGQGAGGANVLT
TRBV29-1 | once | SAPGTGGLGYT
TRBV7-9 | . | ASSLDRVREKLF
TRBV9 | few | ASSVAGVGHNEQF
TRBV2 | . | ASSSSGGVNQPQH
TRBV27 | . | ASSFGGSDQPQH
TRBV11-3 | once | ASSLGREYEQY
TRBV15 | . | ATSTVNPLAANYEQY
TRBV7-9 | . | ASSLRDSEAF
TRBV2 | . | ASDPGDRAYEQY
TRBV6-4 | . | ASSDSGSTGELF
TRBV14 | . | ASSPGAYEQY
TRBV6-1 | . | ASSEFRDRGSYEQY
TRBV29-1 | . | SVDSGADYGYT
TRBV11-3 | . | ASSRTTGDNEQF
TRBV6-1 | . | ASSERSGDYNEQF
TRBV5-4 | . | ASSLRRGVGGELF
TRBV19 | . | ASSLQGARTEAF
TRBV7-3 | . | ASSTTGNVKDTQY
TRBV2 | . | ASRAGGPLNEQF
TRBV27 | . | ASSLGSSGTAEQF
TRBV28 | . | ASSLWVTGGGETQY
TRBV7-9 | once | ASSLGGILSNQPQH
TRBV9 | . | ASSVGDRRTGEQY
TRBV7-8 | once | ASSLAGVYEQY
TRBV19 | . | ASRITSADEQF
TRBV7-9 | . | ASSLGSVDRVYGYT
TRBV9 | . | ASSVDGQGGYGYT
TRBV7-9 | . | ASSLEVADNEQF
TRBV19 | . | ASSFRDSFTYEQY
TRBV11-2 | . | ASSDLAGGFNEQF
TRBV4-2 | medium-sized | ASSHRDNEAF